This record looks at one T cell receptor beta chain sequence and its context. Method: immunoSEQ multiplex PCR; TCRdb's copy keeps in-frame clones and lacks some. The profile shows roughly 120,000 clones, less than 95% of them singletons. This record belongs to a study of blood T cell repertoires in COVID-19. For the study at large: The analysed material was cDNA or gDNA that came from T cells, B-cell-depleted T cells, or PBMCs.

V lost 7 bases, J lost 6 bases, and 6 bases stayed unmatched. The CDR3 is made up of 13 amino acids. The germline CDR1 and CDR2 sequences are MGHDK and SYGVNS. The specimen was peripheral blood. This TCR derives from a human donor with active COVID-19. The donor label of this sample is uncertain. The chain carries TRBV25-1 and TRBJ2-7, with 10 bases matching TRBD1. CDR3 sequence (DNA): TGTGCCAGCATAGGACAGGGGGTCATCGAGCAGTACTTC. Translated, it gives CASIGQGVIEQYF.